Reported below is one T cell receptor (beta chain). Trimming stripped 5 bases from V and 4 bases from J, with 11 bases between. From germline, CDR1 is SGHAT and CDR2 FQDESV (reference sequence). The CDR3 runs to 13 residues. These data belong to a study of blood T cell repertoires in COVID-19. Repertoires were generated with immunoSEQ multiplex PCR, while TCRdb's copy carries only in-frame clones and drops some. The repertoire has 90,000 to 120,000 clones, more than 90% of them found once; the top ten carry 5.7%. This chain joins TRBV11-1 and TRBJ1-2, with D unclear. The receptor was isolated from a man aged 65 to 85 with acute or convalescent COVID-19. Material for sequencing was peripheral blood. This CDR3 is CASSNQNSYGYTF. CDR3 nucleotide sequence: TGTGCCAGCAGCAACCAGAATTCCTATGGCTACACCTTC.